One and the same sample provided the 5 T cell receptor beta chains below, sequenced in a study of T cells and Merkel cell carcinoma outcomes. Repertoires were generated with immunoSEQ multiplex PCR, while TCRdb's copy carries only in-frame clones and drops some. This sample carries over 10,000 clones, 95% to 96% of them seen once, and the ten largest clones take about 0.94%. Sequenced material: tumor tissue from Merkel cell carcinoma. The receptors come from a human donor with Merkel cell carcinoma.

The CDR3 DNA is TGTGCCAGCAGTGGGACTAGCGGGAGGGCCTACAATGAGCAGTTCTTC. Translating it yields CASSGTSGRAYNEQFF. The V and J genes are TRBV7-3 and TRBJ2-1; TRBD2 agrees at 16 bases. The germline V gene has CDR1 SGHTA and CDR2 FQGTGA. This CDR3 contains 16 residues. V lost 6 bases to trimming and J lost 2 bases; unmatched junction nucleotides: 1.

This clone was observed once. The chain combines TRBV7-2 with TRBJ2-3, with 9 positions matching TRBD2. V lost 1 base to trimming and J lost 1 base; unmatched junction nucleotides: 9. Germline V lookup: CDR1 SGHTA, CDR2 FQGNSA. This CDR3 has 18 amino acids. This chain's CDR3 is CASSLVAFAGGGTDTQYF. CDR3 DNA sequence: TGTGCCAGCAGCTTAGTCGCCTTTGCGGGAGGGGGCACAGATACGCAGTATTTT. The full variable domain, in which reference TRBV7-2 and TRBJ2-3 provide the parts outside the CDR3, is GAGVSQSPSNKVTEKGKDVELRCDPISGHTALYWYRQSLGQGLEFLIYFQGNSAPDKSGLPSDRFSAERTGGSVSTLTIQRTQQEDSAVYLCASSLVAFAGGGTDTQYFGPGTRLTVL.

V is TRBV6-6 and J is TRBJ1-1; D is perhaps TRBD1 (5 bases). Trimming took off 0 bases at V and 4 bases at J, with 12 bases between the two ends. Germline V lookup: CDR1 MNHNY, CDR2 SVGAGI (reference sequence). The CDR3 extends over 15 amino acids. The CDR3 sequence: CASSYSRSGSTEAFF. CDR3 nucleotides: TGTGCCAGCAGTTACTCGAGGTCAGGGAGCACTGAAGCTTTCTTT.

CDR3 in amino acids: CASSLQGGEKLFF. For the CDR3, the DNA is TGTGCCAGCAGCTTACAGGGAGGTGAAAAACTGTTTTTT. The V and J genes are TRBV11-2 and TRBJ1-4, with a possible D match to TRBD1 (5 bases). The CDR3 spans 13 residues. Germline V gene data show CDR1 as SGHAT and CDR2 as FQNNGV. Trimming removed 2 bases at V and 7 bases at J, with 8 bases between. Complete variable domain (other parts from reference TRBV11-2 and TRBJ1-4): EAGVAQSPRYKIIEKRQSVAFWCNPISGHATLYWYQQILGQGPKLLIQFQNNGVVDDSQLPKDRFSAERLKGVDSTLKIQPAKLEDSAVYLCASSLQGGEKLFFGSGTQLSVL.

V is TRBV30 and J is TRBJ2-7; D uncertain. Trimming took off 5 bases at V and 6 bases at J, with 11 bases between the two ends. This CDR3 region has 11 residues. Germline V gene data show CDR1 as GTSNPN and CDR2 as SVGIG (reference sequence). The CDR3 loop is CAWVGFAEQYF. For the CDR3, the DNA is TGTGCCTGGGTGGGGTTTGCCGAGCAGTACTTC.